Listed here are 10 T cell receptor beta chains from one sample, sequenced in a study of cytomegalovirus exposure and HLA in healthy donors. Primers included in the PCR were 60 Vbeta and 13 Jbeta primers. Here immunoSEQ multiplex PCR was the method, and the copy in TCRdb shows in-frame clones only, minus some. In the table there are roughly 100,000 clones, approximately 60% of which are singletons. Sequencing was done on a sample of PBMCs. The receptors shown here come from a woman between 45 and 60 years old in good health and CMV-seropositive.

The chain recombines TRBV27 with TRBJ1-1; D is perhaps TRBD1 (5 bases). The CDR3 is 15 amino acids. The ends were cut back, 5 bases at V and 0 bases at J, with 13 bases in the middle. Germline lookup yields CDR1 MNHEY and CDR2 SMNVEV (reference sequence). Here the CDR3 DNA reads TGTGCCAGCAGTCGTACAGGCCCACTGAACACTGAAGCTTTCTTT. This codes for CASSRTGPLNTEAFF.

This clone was counted a few times. The rearrangement links TRBV12-5 to TRBJ2-1, with 10 nucleotides matching TRBD1. With 5 bases clipped from V and 3 bases from J, the junction kept 4 bases outside the gene matches. Germline assignment: CDR1 LGHNT and CDR2 FRNRAP. The CDR3 has 15 residues. The CDR3 is CASGIGTGDYNEQFF. The CDR3 bases are TGTGCTAGTGGTATCGGGACAGGGGACTACAATGAGCAGTTCTTC. The full variable domain, its missing parts supplied by reference TRBV12-5 and TRBJ2-1, is DARVTQTPRHKVTEMGQEVTMRCQPILGHNTVFWYRQTMMQGLELLAYFRNRAPLDDSGMPKDRFSAEMPDATLATLKIQPSEPRDSAVYFCASGIGTGDYNEQFFGPGTRLTVL.

J is TRBJ1-6 and V is TRBV2, with 7 bases identical to TRBD1. CDR3 length: 15 residues. The germline V gene has CDR1 SNHLY and CDR2 FYNNEI. After removal of 8 bases from V and 9 bases from J, the junction contained 13 bases not matched to a gene. CDR3 nucleotides: TGTGCCAGCCCTAGCGAGACAGGGCGGTTTTCACCCCTCCACTTT. Translated: CASPSETGRFSPLHF.

This sequence joins TRBV2 and TRBJ2-2; 9 bases match TRBD1. Germline V CDR1 and CDR2: SNHLY, FYNNEI. The J segment lost 4 bases and the V segment lost 6 bases, leaving 6 bases of the junction unmatched. The CDR3 has 15 residues. CDR3: CASSPGQGFTGELFF. The CDR3 DNA follows: TGTGCCAGCAGCCCGGGACAGGGATTCACCGGGGAGCTGTTTTTT. Supplemented by reference TRBV2 and TRBJ2-2, the full variable domain reads EPEVTQTPSHQVTQMGQEVILRCVPISNHLYFYWYRQILGQKVEFLVSFYNNEISEKSEIFDDQFSVERPDGSNFTLKIRSTKLEDSAMYFCASSPGQGFTGELFFGEGSRLTVL.

This clone was picked up a small number of times. The chain joins TRBV11-2 to TRBJ1-3; D is unclear. Trimming took off 5 bases at V and 8 bases at J, with 19 bases between the two ends. Germline V gene data show CDR1 as SGHAT and CDR2 as FQNNGV. This CDR3 is built from 15 residues. Written as DNA, the CDR3 is TGTGCCAGCAGCCCCCACGGGGAAGTTTTAGACACCATATATTTT. This sequence encodes CASSPHGEVLDTIYF.

This clone was picked up a small number of times. The chain carries TRBV28 and TRBJ2-7, with D perhaps matching TRBD2 (6 bases). Germline CDR1 and CDR2: MDHEN and SYDVKM. The V and J ends lost 6 bases and 4 bases respectively, with 16 bases between them. The CDR3 length is 14 residues. The CDR3 reads CASSLSGLLYEQYF. CDR3 nucleotide sequence: TGTGCCAGCAGCTTGTCGGGACTGCTTTACGAGCAGTACTTC.

Only a few counts were recorded for this clone. V usage is TRBV6-5 and J usage is TRBJ2-5; 9 bases are shared with TRBD2. The CDR3 spans 15 residues. Unmatched junction bases numbered 11, after V lost 10 bases and J lost 2 bases. Looked up from germline, CDR1 is MNHEY and CDR2 is SVGAGI. The CDR3 sequence: CATKGSGGLQETQYF. The DNA of the CDR3 is TGTGCCACCAAGGGAAGCGGGGGGCTGCAAGAGACCCAGTACTTC.

This clone was counted only a few times. The CDR3 region is CSVREVYPGIEAFF. The CDR3 coding sequence is TGCAGCGTTAGAGAGGTGTACCCGGGGATTGAAGCTTTCTTT. V is TRBV29-1 and J is TRBJ1-1; D is undetermined. The germline V gene has CDR1 SQVTM and CDR2 ANQGSEA. The germline V and J ends were trimmed by 5 bases and 7 bases, with 20 bases remaining between them. CDR3 size: 14 residues.

This chain uses TRBV6-1 with TRBJ2-7, with 10 nucleotides matching TRBD2. CDR1 and CDR2 (germline): MNHNS, SASEGT. The J segment lost 0 bases and the V segment lost 1 base, leaving 6 bases of the junction unmatched. The CDR3 has 17 residues. CDR3 DNA sequence: TGTGCCAGCAGTGAAGGTAGCGGGGGGCCACTCTCCTACGAGCAGTACTTC. It codes for CASSEGSGGPLSYEQYF.

The chain has TRBV6-5 and TRBJ2-3; maybe TRBD2 (6 bases). V was clipped by 3 bases and J by 3 bases, with 13 bases between them. This CDR3 is built from 15 residues. Germline loops: CDR1 MNHEY, CDR2 SVGAGI. The CDR3 spells CASSYGGDRTDTQYF. In DNA form, the CDR3 reads TGTGCCAGCAGTTATGGCGGGGATAGGACAGATACGCAGTATTTT.